This TCR beta chain stems from a study of patients and donors after allogeneic stem cell transplantation. V was pared by 6 bases and J by 5 bases, with 6 bases of the junction left unmatched. CDR1 is MRHNA, CDR2 SNTAGT, per germline. The CDR3 is 14 amino acids. In TCRdb, the RT-PCR reads were re-called with MiXCR into one record per CDR3 protein. The sample includes about a million distinct CDR3 sequences, about a sixth of them seen just once. This TCR derives from a human donor who was either an allogeneic HSCT recipient or a stem cell or donor lymphocyte infusion donor (not recorded which). It is not recorded whose cells these are; they may come from a transplant donor. Sequenced sample: blood, either unsorted or a sorted T cell fraction (not recorded which). The chain combines TRBV6-4 with TRBJ1-5; 8 nucleotides align to TRBD1. This CDR3 reads CASSMTGEYQPQHF. As DNA, the CDR3 is TGTGCCAGCAGCATGACAGGGGAGTATCAGCCCCAGCATTTT.